Below, one T cell receptor (beta chain) is given with its context. Some clones are missing from TCRdb's copy, which holds only in-frame ones; the method was immunoSEQ multiplex PCR. The sample carries 150,000 to 200,000 clones, 90% to 95% recorded once. The source of the sample is a study of T cell responses to AZD1222 COVID-19 vaccine. Per the germline V gene, CDR1 is MNHEY and CDR2 is SMNVEV (reference sequence). The CDR3 consists of 16 residues. Trimming took 9 bases from V and 4 from J; bases not matched to a gene: 13. The sequence came from an adult in good health. This specimen was peripheral blood, taken on day 0 of AZD1222 vaccination. The chain has TRBV27 and TRBJ1-2; TRBD1 matches 11 bases. The CDR3 sequence is CARMSLLDRGLYGYTF. CDR3 sequence (DNA): TGTGCCAGAATGTCCCTTTTGGACAGGGGGCTCTATGGCTACACCTTC.